These T cell receptor beta chains were read from a single sample in a study of T cells in Graves' hyperthyroidism and ophthalmopathy. In TCRdb, the multiplex PCR reads were re-called with MiXCR into one record per CDR3 protein. Among some 620,000 distinct CDR3 sequences listed, around 16% were seen once. Sequencing was done on a sample of blood. These receptors came from a woman aged 25 to 39 with Graves' hyperthyroidism. The CDR3 runs from the conserved cysteine through the conserved F or W.

CDR3 protein: CASSQDLWDKDYGYTF; J gene: TRBJ1-2; CDR3 length: 16; V gene: TRBV3-1
CDR3 protein: CASSTRQDTQYF; J gene: TRBJ2-3; CDR3 length: 12; V gene: TRBV7-6
CDR3 protein: CSVVIGRASEQYF; J gene: TRBJ2-7; CDR3 length: 13; V gene: TRBV29-1
CDR3 protein: CASSYTNGTTNEQYF; J gene: NA; CDR3 length: 15; V gene: TRBV2
CDR3 protein: CASSLSTEPDTQYF; J gene: TRBJ2-3; CDR3 length: 14; V gene: TRBV27
CDR3 protein: CATRGGSGRVFYEQYF; J gene: TRBJ2-7; CDR3 length: 16; V gene: TRBV7-2
CDR3 protein: CASRPGTGYNEQFF; J gene: TRBJ2-1; CDR3 length: 14; V gene: TRBV12-3/TRBV12-4
CDR3 protein: CASSYGLAGGGYTDTQYF; J gene: TRBJ2-3; CDR3 length: 18; V gene: TRBV6-9
CDR3 protein: CASPTGGSDTQYF; J gene: TRBJ2-3; CDR3 length: 13; V gene: TRBV30
CDR3 protein: CASSLYAAGELFF; J gene: TRBJ2-2; CDR3 length: 13; V gene: TRBV27
CDR3 protein: CASSFGTGSDGYTF; J gene: TRBJ1-2; CDR3 length: 14; V gene: TRBV11-2
CDR3 protein: CASSPLSRDSPLHF; J gene: TRBJ1-6; CDR3 length: 14; V gene: TRBV12-3/TRBV12-4
CDR3 protein: CATSDPTGVGHEQYF; J gene: TRBJ2-7; CDR3 length: 15; V gene: TRBV24-1